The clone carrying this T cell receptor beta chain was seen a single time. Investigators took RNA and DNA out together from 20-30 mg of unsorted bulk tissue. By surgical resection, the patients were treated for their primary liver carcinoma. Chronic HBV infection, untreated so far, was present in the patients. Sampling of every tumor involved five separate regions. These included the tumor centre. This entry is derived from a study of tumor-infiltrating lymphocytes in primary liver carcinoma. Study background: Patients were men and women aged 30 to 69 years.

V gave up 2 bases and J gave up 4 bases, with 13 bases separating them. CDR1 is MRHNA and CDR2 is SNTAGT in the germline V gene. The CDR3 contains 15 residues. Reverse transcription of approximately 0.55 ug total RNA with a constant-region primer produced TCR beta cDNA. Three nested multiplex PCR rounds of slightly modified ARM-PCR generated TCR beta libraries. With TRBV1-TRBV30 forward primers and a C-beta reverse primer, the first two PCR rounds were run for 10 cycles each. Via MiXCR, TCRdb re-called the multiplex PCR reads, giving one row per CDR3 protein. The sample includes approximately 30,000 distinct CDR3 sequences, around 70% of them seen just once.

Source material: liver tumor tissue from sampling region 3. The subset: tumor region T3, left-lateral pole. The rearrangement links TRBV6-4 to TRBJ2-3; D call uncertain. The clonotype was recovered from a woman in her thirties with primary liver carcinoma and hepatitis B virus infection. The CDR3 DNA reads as TGTGCCAGCAGTGACGTGGAAGGTGAAGCAGATACGCAGTATTTT. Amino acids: CASSDVEGEADTQYF.